This T cell receptor beta chain emerged from a study of blood T cell repertoires in COVID-19. About the study: PBMCs, B-cell-depleted T cells, or T cells were the source of the cDNA or gDNA that made up the material.

Researchers sorted participants into cohorts using their self-reported clinical history. Measured with immunoSEQ multiplex PCR; TCRdb has only the in-frame clones, and not every one. This table has under 400,000 clones, approximately 89% appearing once. This clone was counted a few times. Trimming removed 6 bases from V and 0 bases from J, with 14 bases in between. This CDR3 has 15 amino acids. Looked up from germline, CDR1 is SNHLY and CDR2 is FYNNEI. The gene calls are TRBV2 and TRBJ1-2; weak D call: TRBD1 (6 bases). This sequence was found in a man aged 35-49 years in a cohort exposed to, infected with or recovered from COVID-19 (not recorded which). The material sequenced was PBMCs or T cells enriched from blood (not recorded which). CDR3 DNA sequence: TGTGCCAGCAGACCTGGACAGCAGCCTAACTATGGCTACACCTTC. Translated: CASRPGQQPNYGYTF. Looking up the rest from reference TRBV2 and TRBJ1-2 gives the full variable domain: EPEVTQTPSHQVTQMGQEVILRCVPISNHLYFYWYRQILGQKVEFLVSFYNNEISEKSEIFDDQFSVERPDGSNFTLKIRSTKLEDSAMYFCASRPGQQPNYGYTFGSGTRLTVV.